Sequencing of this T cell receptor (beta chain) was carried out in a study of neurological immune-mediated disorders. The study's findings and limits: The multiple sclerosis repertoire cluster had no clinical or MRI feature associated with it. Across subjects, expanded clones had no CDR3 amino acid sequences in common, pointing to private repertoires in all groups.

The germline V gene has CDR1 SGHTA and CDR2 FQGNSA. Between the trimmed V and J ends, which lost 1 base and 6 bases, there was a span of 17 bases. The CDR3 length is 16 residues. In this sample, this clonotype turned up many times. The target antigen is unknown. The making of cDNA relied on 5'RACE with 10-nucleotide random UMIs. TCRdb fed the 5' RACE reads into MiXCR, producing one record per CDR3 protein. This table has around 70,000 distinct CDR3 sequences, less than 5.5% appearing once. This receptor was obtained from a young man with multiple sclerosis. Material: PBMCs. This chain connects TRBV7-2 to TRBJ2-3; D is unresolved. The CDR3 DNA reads TGTGCCAGCAGCTTAGGAAGCCGGTCCCATGGGGATACGCAGTATTTT. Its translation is CASSLGSRSHGDTQYF.